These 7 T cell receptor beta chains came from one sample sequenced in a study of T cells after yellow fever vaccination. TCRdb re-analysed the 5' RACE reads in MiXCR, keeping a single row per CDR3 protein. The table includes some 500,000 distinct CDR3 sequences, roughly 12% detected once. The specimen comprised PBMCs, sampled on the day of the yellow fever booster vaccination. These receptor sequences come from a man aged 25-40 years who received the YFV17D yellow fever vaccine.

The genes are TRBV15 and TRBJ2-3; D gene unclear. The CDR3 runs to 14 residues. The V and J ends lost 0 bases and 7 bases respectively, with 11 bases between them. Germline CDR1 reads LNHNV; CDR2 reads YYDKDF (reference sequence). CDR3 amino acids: CATSRDWSGNTQYF. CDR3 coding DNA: TGTGCCACCAGCAGAGATTGGTCAGGCAATACGCAGTATTTT.

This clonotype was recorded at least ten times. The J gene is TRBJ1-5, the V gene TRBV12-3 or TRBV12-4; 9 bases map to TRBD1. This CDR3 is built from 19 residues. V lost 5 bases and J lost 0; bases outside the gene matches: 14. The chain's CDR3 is CASSLYRGLTTDSNQPQHF. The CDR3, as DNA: TGTGCCAGCAGTCTATACAGGGGGCTCACCACAGATAGCAATCAGCCCCAGCATTTT.

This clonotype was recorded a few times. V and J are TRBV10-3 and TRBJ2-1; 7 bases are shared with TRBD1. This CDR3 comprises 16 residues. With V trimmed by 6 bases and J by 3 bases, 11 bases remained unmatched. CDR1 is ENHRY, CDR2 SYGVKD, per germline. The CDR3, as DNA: TGTGCCATCAGGACCGCCCAGGGGGAGAGCTACAATGAGCAGTTCTTC. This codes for CAIRTAQGESYNEQFF.

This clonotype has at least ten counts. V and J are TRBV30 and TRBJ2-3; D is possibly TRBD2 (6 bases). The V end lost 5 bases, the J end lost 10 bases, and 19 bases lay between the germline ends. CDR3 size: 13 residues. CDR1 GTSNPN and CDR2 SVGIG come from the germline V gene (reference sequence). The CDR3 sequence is CAWGEASMAAQYF. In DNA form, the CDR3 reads TGTGCCTGGGGGGAGGCTAGTATGGCCGCGCAGTATTTT. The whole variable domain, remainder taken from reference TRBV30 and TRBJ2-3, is SQTIHQWPATLVQPVGSPLSLECTVEGTSNPNLYWYRQAAGRGLQLLFYSVGIGQISSEVPQNLSASRPQDRQFILSSKKLLLSDSGFYLCAWGEASMAAQYFGPGTRLTVL.

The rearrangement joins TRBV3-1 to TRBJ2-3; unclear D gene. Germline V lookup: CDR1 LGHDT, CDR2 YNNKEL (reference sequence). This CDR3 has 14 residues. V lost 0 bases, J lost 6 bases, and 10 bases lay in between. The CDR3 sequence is CASSQEWEPDTQYF. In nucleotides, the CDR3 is TGTGCCAGCAGCCAAGAATGGGAACCGGATACGCAGTATTTT.

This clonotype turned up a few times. The CDR3 is CASSQDLPTGLNTGELFF. The CDR3, as DNA: TGTGCCAGCAGCCAAGATCTCCCGACAGGGTTGAACACCGGGGAGCTGTTTTTT. This chain connects TRBV3-1 to TRBJ2-2; 7 bases agree with TRBD1. The J segment lost 1 base and the V segment lost 0 bases, leaving 8 bases of the junction unmatched. CDR1 is LGHDT and CDR2 is YNNKEL in the germline V gene (reference sequence). The CDR3 is 18 amino acids. Filled out from reference TRBV3-1 and TRBJ2-2, the complete variable domain reads DTAVSQTPKYLVTQMGNDKSIKCEQNLGHDTMYWYKQDSKKFLKIMFSYNNKELIINETVPNRFSPKSPDKAHLNLHINSLELGDSAVYFCASSQDLPTGLNTGELFFGEGSRLTVL.

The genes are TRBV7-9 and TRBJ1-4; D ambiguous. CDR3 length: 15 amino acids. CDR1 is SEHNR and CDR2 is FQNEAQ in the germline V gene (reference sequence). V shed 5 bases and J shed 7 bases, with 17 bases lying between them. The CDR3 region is CASSQPPAAGEKLFF. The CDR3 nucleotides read TGTGCCAGCAGCCAACCACCCGCTGCAGGTGAAAAACTGTTTTTT. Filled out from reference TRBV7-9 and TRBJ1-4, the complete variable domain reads DTGVSQNPRHKITKRGQNVTFRCDPISEHNRLYWYRQTLGQGPEFLTYFQNEAQLEKSRLLSDRFSAERPKGSFSTLEIQRTEQGDSAMYLCASSQPPAAGEKLFFGSGTQLSVL.